This T cell receptor beta chain was observed in a study of OX40 agonist ivuxolimab in advanced cancers. At the level of the study: The study enrolled dose-escalation patients with hepatocellular carcinoma, melanoma, renal cell or head and neck cancer. Three patients showed partial responses: one hepatocellular carcinoma and two cutaneous melanoma cases. General study results and limits: A proportion of nonresponders additionally exhibited low normalized T-cell clonal expansion. More expanded clones were found, on average, in CD8+ than in CD4+ T cells.

Some clones are missing from TCRdb's copy, which holds only in-frame ones; the method was immunoSEQ multiplex PCR. The sample contains under 80,000 clones, approximately 85% of which appear only once. Points on this clone: Its target is unknown.

V was shortened by 6 bases and J by 6 bases, with 8 bases between the two germline ends. The length of the CDR3 is 12 residues. Looked up from germline, CDR1 is LNHDA and CDR2 is SQIVND (reference sequence). The receptor's source is an adult with an advanced solid tumor such as melanoma, head and neck, liver or kidney cancer. The sample in question was CD4+ or CD8+ T cells sorted from blood, obtained in a trial of the OX40 agonist ivuxolimab. The chain combines TRBV19 with TRBJ2-2; D is undetermined. Here the CDR3 reads CASRTESGELFF. CDR3 bases: TGTGCCAGTAGGACGGAGTCCGGGGAGCTGTTTTTT. The full variable domain, rest sourced from reference TRBV19 and TRBJ2-2, is DGGITQSPKYLFRKEGQNVTLSCEQNLNHDAMYWYRQDPGQGLRLIYYSQIVNDFQKGDIAEGYSVSREKKESFPLTVTSAQKNPTAFYLCASRTESGELFFGEGSRLTVL.